This TCR beta chain was observed in a study of CD8 T cells in ankylosing spondylitis (dated by TCRdb to about 2017). Background for the entire study: The study set out to find disease-linked TCR variants by profiling T cell receptor beta repertoires in ankylosing spondylitis patients and healthy donors. The full study cohort comprised about 23 ankylosing spondylitis patients and approximately 100 healthy donors. Samples of peripheral blood were taken, and for ankylosing spondylitis patients, synovial fluid was collected as well. Study-level results and caveats: According to the report, matched synovial fluid samples from ankylosing spondylitis patients were significantly enriched for the disease-linked clones. A TCR beta motif made up of several highly homologous amino acid variants appeared to be characteristic of blood from ankylosing spondylitis patients. In peripheral blood, the disease-linked clones were found at relatively low frequencies and had a CD8+ phenotype. Some of the motif variants had been reported before in the synovial fluid and blood of reactive arthritis patients, a finding that suggests common disease-initiation mechanisms.

TCRdb lists the instrument as Illumina HiSeq 2500. TCR beta libraries were prepared by quantitative 5'-RACE with molecular barcodes. In the original analysis: Disease-linked TCR variants were identified with a new computational method built on a probabilistic model of VDJ rearrangement. The public reads were run again by TCRdb, first through fastp at Q25 and then through MiXCR, and only productive beta chains were kept. Entries are consolidated by CDR3 protein sequence, retaining the most common genes and DNA. The V and J calls and clone size come from TCRdb's table, not from the authors' own analysis. The sample table shows roughly 280,000 distinct CDR3 sequences, and about 20% are seen once. The top ten constitute about 8% of the sample. This clonotype was observed a few times. No antigen is known for it. Base quality data are lacking; no much larger clone is found one base away. The specimen sequenced was blood, either unsorted or a sorted T cell fraction (not recorded which). The clonotype originates from a male donor with ankylosing spondylitis or in good health (not recorded which).

The CDR3 corresponds to CASTPLGQGQFNQPQHF. Read as DNA, the sequence is TGTGCCAGCACCCCCCTGGGACAGGGGCAGTTCAATCAGCCCCAGCATTTT. The rearrangement joined TRBV28 to TRBJ1-5, with TRBD1 identical over 10 junction bases. The CDR3 spans 17 residues, from the cysteine through the phenylalanine. The DNA shown is the 51-base CDR3, in frame from base 1. V ends up 7 bases short and J 3 bases short, with an unmatched junction base count of 12. CDR1 is given as MDHEN and CDR2 as SYDVKM, both from the germline V gene.